One sample yielded the 32 T cell receptor beta chains listed below, sequenced in a study of cytomegalovirus exposure and HLA in healthy donors (TCRdb year 2017). Preparation of the library involved the immunoSEQ multiplex PCR assay. For the multiplex PCR, a mixture combining 60 forward primers for TCR Vbeta segments and 13 reverse primers for TCR Jbeta segments was used. Not all clones reach the TCRdb copy of this immuneACCESS table, which keeps in-frame sequences only. Checked studies attribute under half of the gap to unresolved V genes and leave the rest unexplained. The sample includes approximately 170,000 clones, with 75% to 90% observed a single time. The ten most abundant clones make up 1.2% of the sample. Source material: PBMCs. All receptors derive from a boy aged 2 to 9 in good health and CMV-seronegative.

The rearrangement uses TRBV10-3 and TRBJ2-7; D not resolved. The V gene's germline CDR1 is ENHRY and CDR2 SYGVKD. Trimming left V 4 bases short and J 2 bases short, with 3 bases between. CDR3 length: 11 residues. The CDR3 region has the DNA TGTGCCATCAGTGCGGCCTACGAGCAGTACTTC. It encodes CAISAAYEQYF.

V usage is TRBV5-1 and J usage is TRBJ2-4; TRBD2 matches at 7 bases. Germline V gives CDR1 SGHRS, CDR2 YFSETQ. This CDR3 contains 15 residues. The V and J ends lost 4 bases and 2 bases, in that order; junction bases with no gene match: 6. CDR3 DNA: TGCGCCAGCAGCGCCCCACTAGCGACCAAAAACATTCAGTACTTC. It yields the protein CASSAPLATKNIQYF.

V is TRBV10-3 and J is TRBJ2-3, with 8 bases matching TRBD1. The V gene end was trimmed by 4 bases and the J gene end by 2 bases; junction bases not matched to a gene: 8. The length of the CDR3 is 16 residues. The germline V gene encodes CDR1 ENHRY and CDR2 SYGVKD. The CDR3 region is CAISATDRVPTDTQYF. The CDR3 nucleotides are TGTGCCATCAGTGCGACGGACAGGGTCCCCACAGATACGCAGTATTTT.

Here the CDR3 reads CASSLSGGVSYEQYF. DNA for the CDR3: TGTGCCAGCAGCTTGTCTGGCGGGGTCTCCTACGAGCAGTACTTC. J is TRBJ2-7 and V is TRBV5-6, with D possibly matching TRBD2 (6 bases). Germline CDR1 reads SGHDT; CDR2 reads YYEEEE. Trimming removed 1 base from V and 0 bases from J, with 11 bases in between. The CDR3 consists of 15 residues.

This clone was seen a handful of times. The gene calls are TRBV18 and TRBJ2-7; 11 nucleotides line up with TRBD1. The J segment lost 1 base and the V segment lost 4 bases, leaving 3 bases of the junction unmatched. The germline V gene encodes CDR1 KGHSH and CDR2 LQKENI. The CDR3 is 15 amino acids. CDR3 sequence reads: CASSQGQGVSYEQYF. The CDR3, as DNA: TGTGCCAGCTCACAGGGACAGGGGGTATCCTACGAGCAGTACTTC.

The rearrangement links TRBV27 to TRBJ1-2; 9 bases are shared with TRBD1. V was pared by 3 bases and J by 6 bases, with 5 bases of the junction left unmatched. The CDR3 covers 14 residues. Per the germline V gene, CDR1 is MNHEY and CDR2 is SMNVEV (reference sequence). This chain's CDR3 is CASSFSGQGNGYTF. Written as DNA, the CDR3 is TGTGCCAGCAGTTTTTCAGGACAGGGGAATGGCTACACCTTC.

The chain carries TRBV7-2 and TRBJ2-2; D may be TRBD2 (5 bases). The CDR3 runs to 16 residues. Trimming stripped 5 bases from V and 1 base from J, with 14 bases between. Germline-derived CDR1 and CDR2 are SGHTA and FQGNSA. The CDR3 reads CASSLNGLLNTGELFF. As DNA, the CDR3 is TGTGCCAGCAGCCTAAACGGACTTTTGAACACCGGGGAGCTGTTTTTT. Drawing the rest from reference TRBV7-2 and TRBJ2-2, the complete variable domain is GAGVSQSPSNKVTEKGKDVELRCDPISGHTALYWYRQSLGQGLEFLIYFQGNSAPDKSGLPSDRFSAERTGGSVSTLTIQRTQQEDSAVYLCASSLNGLLNTGELFFGEGSRLTVL.

V gene TRBV29-1 combines with J gene TRBJ2-1; 10 nucleotides match TRBD1. Germline V CDR1 and CDR2: SQVTM, ANQGSEA. CDR3 length equals 11 residues. The V and J ends lost 6 bases and 8 bases, in that order; junction bases with no gene match: 1. This CDR3 is CSVGTGDEQFF. The CDR3 nucleotides are TGCAGCGTGGGGACAGGGGATGAGCAGTTCTTC.

The CDR3 region has the DNA TGTGCCAGCAGCGTAGAACTCTCGCCGGTCAATGAGCAGTTCTTC. This encodes CASSVELSPVNEQFF. The chain joins TRBV9 to TRBJ2-1; no clear D. Germline lookup yields CDR1 SGDLS and CDR2 YYNGEE. The CDR3 covers 15 residues. V lost 0 bases and J 6 bases, leaving 13 bases between the germline ends.

The chain recombines TRBV4-3 with TRBJ1-4, with a tentative D call TRBD1 (5 bases). Germline loops: CDR1 LGHNA, CDR2 YSLEER. Trimming took off 4 bases at V and 8 bases at J, with 11 bases between the two ends. The CDR3 is 13 amino acids. CDR3 protein: CASSPVGGEKLFF. The CDR3 DNA is TGCGCCAGCAGCCCGGTGGGGGGGGAAAAACTGTTTTTT.

The V and J genes are TRBV4-2 and TRBJ1-2; possible D gene TRBD1, 5 bases. The CDR3 runs 15 residues. CDR1 is LGHNA, CDR2 YNFKEQ, per germline. V dropped 1 base and J dropped 0 bases, with 9 bases sitting between them. CDR3 protein: CASSQAPGANYGYTF. The CDR3 DNA reads TGTGCCAGCAGCCAAGCCCCGGGGGCTAACTATGGCTACACCTTC.

This clone showed up just a few times. This chain joins TRBV9 and TRBJ2-7; 10 bases align to TRBD2. The CDR3 contains 15 residues. Germline V gene sequence: CDR1 SGDLS, CDR2 YYNGEE. V was clipped by 5 bases and J by 9 bases; unmatched bases: 14. CDR3 bases: TGTGCCAGCAGTCCCGGACTAGCGGTTAGCACCGGGCAGTACTTC. Translated: CASSPGLAVSTGQYF.

This chain uses TRBV18 with TRBJ2-7; tentatively, D is TRBD1 (6 bases). This CDR3 is built from 13 residues. Germline-derived CDR1 and CDR2 are KGHSH and LQKENI. Trimming shortened V by 2 bases and J by 5 bases, and 10 bases separated the two germline ends. The CDR3 spells CASSPGQSHEQYF. DNA of the CDR3: TGTGCCAGCTCACCAGGACAGTCCCACGAGCAGTACTTC.

V and J are TRBV19 and TRBJ1-1, with 7 bases matching TRBD1. The germline V gene encodes CDR1 LNHDA and CDR2 SQIVND (reference sequence). This CDR3 comprises 16 residues. The J segment lost 1 base and the V segment lost 2 bases, leaving 7 bases of the junction unmatched. The CDR3 region is CASSIRSGQPNTEAFF. DNA for the CDR3: TGTGCCAGTAGTATACGGTCGGGACAGCCGAACACTGAAGCTTTCTTT.

This clone came up once. The sample holds other DNA sequences that translate to the same CDR3. V is TRBV6-1 and J is TRBJ1-2; TRBD1 agrees at 10 bases. The CDR3 is 14 amino acids. V dropped 7 bases and J dropped 2; count of bases not matched to a gene: 4. CDR1 and CDR2 (germline): MNHNS, SASEGT. As DNA, the CDR3 is TGTGCCAGCAATCCGGGACAGGGGAACTATGGCTACACCTTC. It is translated as CASNPGQGNYGYTF.

The chain uses TRBV6-1 and TRBJ2-7; D unresolved. Germline V lookup: CDR1 MNHNS, CDR2 SASEGT. V shed 1 base and J shed 6 bases, with 13 bases lying between them. The CDR3 runs 14 residues. The CDR3 spells CASSEGLGTREQYF. The CDR3 DNA follows: TGTGCCAGCAGTGAAGGATTGGGCACTCGCGAGCAGTACTTC.

The gene calls are TRBV28 and TRBJ1-4; 8 bases fit TRBD1. Germline-derived CDR1 and CDR2 are MDHEN and SYDVKM. This CDR3 has 14 amino acids. V shed 5 bases and J 2 bases; nucleotides not matched to a gene: 1. The CDR3 sequence is CASSQGATNEKLFF. As DNA, the CDR3 is TGTGCCAGCAGTCAGGGGGCGACTAATGAAAAACTGTTTTTT.

This clone showed up just once. The CDR3 region is CASSFLAGGTDTQYF. CDR3 nucleotides: TGCGCCAGCAGCTTCCTAGCGGGAGGCACAGATACGCAGTATTTT. The V gene is TRBV5-1, the J gene TRBJ2-3; 10 bases map to TRBD2. The CDR3 covers 15 residues. Germline-derived CDR1 and CDR2 are SGHRS and YFSETQ. V was pared by 2 bases and J by 1 base, with 1 base of the junction left unmatched.

The rearrangement joins TRBV2 to TRBJ2-7; possibly TRBD2 for D (5 bases). V lost 4 bases to trimming and J lost 6 bases, with 10 bases between them. The CDR3 contains 12 residues. Germline CDR1 is SNHLY and CDR2 is FYNNEI. The CDR3 spells CASSAREGEQYF. The CDR3 nucleotides read TGTGCCAGCAGTGCCCGAGAGGGCGAGCAGTACTTC.

This chain joins TRBV7-9 and TRBJ1-1; maybe TRBD1 (5 bases). This CDR3 is built from 13 residues. Trimming shortened V by 5 bases and J by 6 bases, and 13 bases separated the two germline ends. Germline V gene data show CDR1 as SEHNR and CDR2 as FQNEAQ (reference sequence). The CDR3 here is CASSGAKSSEAFF. CDR3 nucleotide sequence: TGTGCCAGCAGCGGGGCCAAGAGCTCTGAAGCTTTCTTT.

The CDR3 reads CASSWTRDLSSYNEQFF. The CDR3 DNA follows: TGTGCCAGCAGTTGGACGAGGGACTTGAGCTCCTACAATGAGCAGTTCTTC. The chain carries TRBV2 and TRBJ2-1, with a weak D call TRBD2 (6 bases). This CDR3 comprises 17 residues. Deletions cut 5 bases from V and 0 bases from J, with 17 bases between. The germline gives CDR1 SNHLY, CDR2 FYNNEI.

The CDR3 spells CASSLGGRGRVQPQHF. The CDR3 region has the DNA TGTGCCAGCAGCTTAGGCGGCCGGGGGAGGGTTCAGCCCCAGCATTTT. V is TRBV7-9 and J is TRBJ1-5; TRBD1 is a possible D gene (5 bases). CDR3 size: 16 residues. V was shortened by 1 base and J by 6 bases, with 16 bases between the two germline ends. The germline V gene has CDR1 SEHNR and CDR2 FQNEAQ (reference sequence).

This chain connects TRBV6-5 to TRBJ1-3; D uncertain. CDR1 and CDR2 from the germline V gene are MNHEY and SVGAGI. Trimming took 4 bases from V and 0 from J, leaving 7 bases between them. The CDR3 runs 14 residues. This CDR3 reads CASSSGSSGNTIYF. The CDR3 nucleotides read TGTGCCAGCAGTTCCGGGAGCTCTGGAAACACCATATATTTT.

This rearrangement joins TRBV6-4 to TRBJ2-3; 10 bases are shared with TRBD2. Germline V lookup: CDR1 MRHNA, CDR2 SNTAGT. The CDR3 has 15 residues. The V and J ends lost 5 bases and 4 bases, in that order; junction bases with no gene match: 6. The CDR3 DNA sequence: TGTGCCAGCAGTCTGGGGACTAGCGAAGCAGATACGCAGTATTTT. Translated, it gives CASSLGTSEADTQYF.

The rearrangement links TRBV6-1 to TRBJ2-3; D gene ambiguous. There are 14 residues in the CDR3. The germline V gene encodes CDR1 MNHNS and CDR2 SASEGT. Trimming removed 5 bases from V and 0 bases from J, with 9 bases in between. CDR3 region: CASSRSQSTDTQYF. The CDR3 bases are TGTGCCAGCAGTCGATCCCAGAGCACAGATACGCAGTATTTT.

This clone was recorded once. The chain has TRBV7-9 and TRBJ2-3; D might be TRBD1 (5 bases). Germline assignment: CDR1 SEHNR and CDR2 FQNEAQ (reference sequence). The V end lost 6 bases, the J end lost 5 bases, and 12 bases lay between the germline ends. This CDR3 comprises 13 residues. CDR3: CASRGPWGDTQYF. The CDR3 DNA is TGTGCCAGCAGGGGGCCCTGGGGAGATACGCAGTATTTT.

V and J are TRBV7-9 and TRBJ1-1, with D possibly matching TRBD1 (5 bases). The CDR3 contains 15 residues. The V and J ends lost 1 base and 3 bases respectively, with 12 bases between them. Per the germline V gene, CDR1 is SEHNR and CDR2 is FQNEAQ (reference sequence). The CDR3 loop is CASSLGGGGDTEAFF. The CDR3 DNA reads TGTGCCAGCAGCTTAGGTGGGGGAGGGGACACTGAAGCTTTCTTT.

The chain combines TRBV10-1 with TRBJ2-2; the match to TRBD2 covers 9 bases. Germline CDR1 and CDR2: WNHNN and SYGVQD (reference sequence). The V gene end was trimmed by 6 bases and the J gene end by 5 bases; junction bases not matched to a gene: 7. The CDR3 contains 15 residues. CDR3 sequence (DNA): TGCGCCAGCAGCGCCTTAGCGGGGGAGACCGGGGAGCTGTTTTTT. This sequence encodes CASSALAGETGELFF.

The rearrangement uses TRBV4-1 and TRBJ1-2; TRBD1 agrees at 8 bases. Germline CDR1 and CDR2: MGHRA and YSYEKL. The CDR3 is made up of 15 amino acids. The trim removed 0 bases at V and 3 bases at J, leaving 3 bases unmatched. The CDR3 here is CASSQEATGDYGYTF. The CDR3, as DNA: TGCGCCAGCAGCCAAGAAGCGACAGGGGACTATGGCTACACCTTC.

The V and J genes are TRBV5-5 and TRBJ2-7; D might be TRBD1 (5 bases). The CDR3 has 12 residues. Germline CDR1 SGHKS, CDR2 YYEKEE (reference sequence). The V end was cut by 2 bases, the J end by 3 bases, with 6 bases between. The CDR3, as DNA: TGTGCCAGCAGCTTTGACAGCTACGAGCAGTACTTC. Encoded protein: CASSFDSYEQYF.

The rearrangement links TRBV7-8 to TRBJ2-3; D unresolved. From germline, CDR1 is SGHVS and CDR2 FQNEAQ. V lost 5 bases and J 2 bases, leaving 5 bases between the germline ends. The CDR3 consists of 12 residues. Here the CDR3 reads CASSPNTDTQYF. The CDR3 bases are TGTGCCAGCAGCCCCAACACAGATACGCAGTATTTT.

The V gene is TRBV30, the J gene TRBJ1-3; weak D call: TRBD1 (5 bases). V was shortened by 2 bases and J by 0 bases, with 11 bases between the two germline ends. Germline CDR1 is GTSNPN and CDR2 is SVGIG (reference sequence). The CDR3 length is 15 residues. The CDR3 DNA is TGTGCCTGGAGTATGACAGCTTTCTCTGGAAACACCATATATTTT. Its translation: CAWSMTAFSGNTIYF.